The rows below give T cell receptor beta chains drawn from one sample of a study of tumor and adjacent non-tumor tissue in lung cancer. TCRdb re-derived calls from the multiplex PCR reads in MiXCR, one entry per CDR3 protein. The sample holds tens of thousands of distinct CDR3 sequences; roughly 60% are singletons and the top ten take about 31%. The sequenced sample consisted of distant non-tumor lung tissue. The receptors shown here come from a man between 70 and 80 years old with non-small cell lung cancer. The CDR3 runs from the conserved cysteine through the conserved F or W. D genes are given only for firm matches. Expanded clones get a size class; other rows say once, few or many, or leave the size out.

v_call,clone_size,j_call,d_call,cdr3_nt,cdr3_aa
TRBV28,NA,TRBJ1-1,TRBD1,TGTGTCAGCTGGAGGACAGGGGACACTGAAGCTTTCTTT,CVSWRTGDTEAFF
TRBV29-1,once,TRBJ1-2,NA,TGCAGCGTTGAGAGTGGAAAGGACCACTATGGCTACACCTTC,CSVESGKDHYGYTF
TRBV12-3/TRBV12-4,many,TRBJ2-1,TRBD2,TGTGCCAGCGATATCAGCGGGGGTTACAATGAGCAGTTCTTC,CASDISGGYNEQFF
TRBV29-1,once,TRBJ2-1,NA,TGCAGCGTGGTTTGGGGGGGGGCTCAGACACGCGGGAATGAGCAGTTATTC,CSVVWGGAQTRGNEQLF
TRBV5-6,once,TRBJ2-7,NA,TGTGCCAGCAGCCAGGTGATGGGCAGGACTTATTACGAGCAGTACTTC,CASSQVMGRTYYEQYF
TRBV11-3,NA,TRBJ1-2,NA,TGTGCCAGCAGCTTTAGCGGGGGTGCGAGCTACACCTTC,CASSFSGGASYTF
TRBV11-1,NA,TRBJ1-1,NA,TGTGCCACTTGCCTAAGGAATACTGAAGCTTTCTTT,CATCLRNTEAFF
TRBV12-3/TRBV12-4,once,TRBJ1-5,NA,TGTGCCGGCATCATTCGCTCGGGGGGGCAGCCCCAGCATTTT,CAGIIRSGGQPQHF
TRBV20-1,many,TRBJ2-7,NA,TGCAGTGCCGACGGAACCGACGAGTACGAGCAGTACTTC,CSADGTDEYEQYF
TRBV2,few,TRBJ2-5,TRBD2,TGTGCCAGCACTAGCGGGGGAGAGACCCAGTACTTC,CASTSGGETQYF
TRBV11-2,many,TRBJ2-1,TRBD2,TGTGCCACCCCGAGGCGGGGGAATGAGCAGTTCTTC,CATPRRGNEQFF
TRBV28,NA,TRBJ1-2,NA,TGTGCCAGCAGCCTAACCCCGGCGGCAGGGAGGACCATCGGCTACACCTTC,CASSLTPAAGRTIGYTF
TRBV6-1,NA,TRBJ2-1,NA,TGTGCCAGCAGTAAACGCGGCGGTGGGACCTACAATGAGCAGTTCTTC,CASSKRGGGTYNEQFF
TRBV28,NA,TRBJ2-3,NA,TGTGCCAGCGCAACTAGCAATCAGCCCCAGTATTTT,CASATSNQPQYF
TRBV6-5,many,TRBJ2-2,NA,TGTGCCAGCAGTTATGACACCCTCTTCGCGAACACCGGGGAGCTGTTTTTT,CASSYDTLFANTGELFF
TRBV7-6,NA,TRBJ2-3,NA,TGTGCCAGCACCCTTCAGGACGTGGGTCTAGATACGCAGTATTTT,CASTLQDVGLDTQYF
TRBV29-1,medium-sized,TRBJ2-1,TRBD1,TGCAGCGTTGATGGGACAGGGGACGAGCAGTTCTTC,CSVDGTGDEQFF
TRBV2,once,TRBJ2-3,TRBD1,TGTGGCAGCAGTGAAGAGGGGGCGCCGGCAGATACGCAGTATTTT,CGSSEEGAPADTQYF
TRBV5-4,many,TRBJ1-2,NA,TGTGCCAGCAGCTTGGTACAGGTCACTGCTAACTATGGCTACACCTTC,CASSLVQVTANYGYTF
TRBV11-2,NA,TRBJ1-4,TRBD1,TGTGCCAGCAGCGCACAGGGGTGGACTAATGAAAAACTGTTTTTT,CASSAQGWTNEKLFF
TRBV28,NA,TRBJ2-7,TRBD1,TGTGCCGGTACAGGGGCCTACGAGCAGTACTTC,CAGTGAYEQYF
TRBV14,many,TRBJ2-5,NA,TGTGCCAGCAGCCAAGAGGAACGGTTTGGGACCCAGTACTTC,CASSQEERFGTQYF
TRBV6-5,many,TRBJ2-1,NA,TGTGCCAGCCTTGGGGGGTCTCTCTCCAATGAGCAGTTCTTC,CASLGGSLSNEQFF
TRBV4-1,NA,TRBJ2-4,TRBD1,TGCGCAAGCAGCCCCTTGCGGGGACAGGGAATAGCCGAAAACATTCAGTACTTC,CASSPLRGQGIAENIQYF
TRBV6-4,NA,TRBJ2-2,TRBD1,TGCGCCAGCTACCACGGGACAGATAACACCGGGGAGCTGTTTTTT,CASYHGTDNTGELFF
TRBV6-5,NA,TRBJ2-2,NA,TGTGCCAGCAGATTTTCCGGCACAGGGATGTACGCCGGGGAGCTATTATTT,CASRFSGTGMYAGELLF
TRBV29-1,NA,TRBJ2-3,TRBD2,TGCAGCGTTGAAGGAGGGTTGTCTTTGTGCGGGAGGAGGACAGATACACAGTATTTT,CSVEGGLSLCGRRTDTQYF
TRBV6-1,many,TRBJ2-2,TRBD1,TGTGCCAGCAGTATTCACAGGGGAACCGGGGAGCTGTTTTTT,CASSIHRGTGELFF
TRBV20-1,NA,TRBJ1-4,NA,TGCAGTGCTGCCCCAGTTGGGACTAATGAAAAACTGTTTTTT,CSAAPVGTNEKLFF
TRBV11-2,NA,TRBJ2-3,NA,TGTGCAAGCATCCCCCTCTTGACAGATATGCAGTATTTT,CASIPLLTDMQYF
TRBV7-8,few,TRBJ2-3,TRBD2,TGTGCCAGCACCCCTCGGGGGGCGGGGGGAAGGGCGGATACGCAGTATTTT,CASTPRGAGGRADTQYF
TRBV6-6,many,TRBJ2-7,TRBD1,TGTGCCAGCAACGAAATGGCCACAGGGGCCAACTCCTACGAGCAGTACTTC,CASNEMATGANSYEQYF
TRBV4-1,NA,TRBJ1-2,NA,TGCACCAACAGCCAAGATCATCGGGGTGCAGGCGCTAACTATGGCTACACCTTC,CTNSQDHRGAGANYGYTF
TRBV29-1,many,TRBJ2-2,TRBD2,TGCAGCGTTCTCGGACTAGCGGGGGCACCCCCCGGGGAGCTGTTTTTT,CSVLGLAGAPPGELFF
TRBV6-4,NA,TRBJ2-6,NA,TGTGCCAGCAGTGACTTCTCTGGGACCAACGTCCTGACTTTC,CASSDFSGTNVLTF
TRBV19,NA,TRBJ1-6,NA,TGTACCGGCTGTCCCCTCCACTTT,CTGCPLHF
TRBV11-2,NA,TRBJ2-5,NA,TGTGCCAGTAACTTATACAGGGGGGGGAGAGAGACCCAGTACTTC,CASNLYRGGRETQYF
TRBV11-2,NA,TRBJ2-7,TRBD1,TGTGCCAGCAGCTTGCTAGGGGGACAGGGGGCGTACGATCGGTACTTC,CASSLLGGQGAYDRYF
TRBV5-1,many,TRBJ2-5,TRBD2,TGCGCCAGCAGCTCCGGACTAGATCGGGAGACCCAGTACTTC,CASSSGLDRETQYF
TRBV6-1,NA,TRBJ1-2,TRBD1,TGTGCCAGCAACAAATCCCCAGACGGACAGGGGGCAGGTGGCCACACCTTC,CASNKSPDGQGAGGHTF
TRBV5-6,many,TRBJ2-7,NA,TGTGCCAGCAGTTTCGTTCAGTCGGGCTCCTACGAGCAGTACTTC,CASSFVQSGSYEQYF
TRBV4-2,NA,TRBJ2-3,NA,TGTACCAGCAGCCAAGGGAGGATGCAGGGGACGAGCAATCAGCCCCAGTATTTT,CTSSQGRMQGTSNQPQYF
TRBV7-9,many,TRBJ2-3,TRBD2,TGTGCCAGCAGCTTGGGACTAGCGGGCACAGATACGCAGTATTTT,CASSLGLAGTDTQYF
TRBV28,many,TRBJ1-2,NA,TGTGCCAGCAGCACCCTACCACAGGGAAACTATGGCTACACCTTC,CASSTLPQGNYGYTF
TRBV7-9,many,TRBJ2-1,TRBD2,TGTGCCAGCAGCTTAGAGACCGGGAGGACGGATCAGTTCTTC,CASSLETGRTDQFF
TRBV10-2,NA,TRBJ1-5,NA,TGCGCCAGCAGCGGAGATCTCGTTGGCAATAAGCCCCAGCATTTT,CASSGDLVGNKPQHF
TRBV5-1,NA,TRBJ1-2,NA,TGCACCAGCACCTCGGGGGGCGCTGGCTATGGCTACACCTTC,CTSTSGGAGYGYTF
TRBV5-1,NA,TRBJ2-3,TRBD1,TGCGCCAGTAAGGGGGCGGATAGCTCAAAGCGGACTAGCACAGATACGCAGTATTTT,CASKGADSSKRTSTDTQYF
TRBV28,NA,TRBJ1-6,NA,TGTGCCAGCAATTTCCCCAGGAGTTCCTATAATTCACCCCTCCACTTT,CASNFPRSSYNSPLHF
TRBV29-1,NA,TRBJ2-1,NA,TGCAGCGTTGAAGATCAGGGCTGTCGCTCCTACAATGGGCAGTTCTTC,CSVEDQGCRSYNGQFF
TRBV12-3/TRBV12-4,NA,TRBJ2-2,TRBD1,TGTGCCAGCAGTGACCACTATGGGACAGGGATCGTTGCGGGGGAGCTGTTTTTT,CASSDHYGTGIVAGELFF
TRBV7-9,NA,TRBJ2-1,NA,TGTGCCAGCAGCTTACCCGGGACGGGCGCGAATGAGCAGTTCTTC,CASSLPGTGANEQFF
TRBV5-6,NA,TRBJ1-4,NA,TGTGCCAGCGGCTTGAAGGCAGGGCGGGAAAAACTGTTTTTT,CASGLKAGREKLFF
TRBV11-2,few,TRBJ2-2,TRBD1,TGTGCCAGCAGCCTACAGGGGATCTTGTTCGCCGGGGAACTGTTTTTT,CASSLQGILFAGELFF
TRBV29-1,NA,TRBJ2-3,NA,TGCAGCATTTTTGGGAATAGTTTTTCAGATACGCGGTATTTT,CSIFGNSFSDTRYF
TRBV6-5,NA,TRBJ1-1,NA,TGTGCCAACAGTTACTTCGGTTTCTCCAACACTGAAGCTTTCTTT,CANSYFGFSNTEAFF
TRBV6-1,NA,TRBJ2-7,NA,TGTGCCAACAGGAGCTCGGGACTGATCAGCGAGCAGTACTTC,CANRSSGLISEQYF
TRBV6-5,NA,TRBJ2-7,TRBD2,TGTGCCAGCAGTTATGGGGAGGGGCAGTACTTC,CASSYGEGQYF
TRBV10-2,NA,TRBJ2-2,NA,TGTGTCAGCAAGGAGGGGAACACCGGGGAGCTGTTTTTT,CVSKEGNTGELFF
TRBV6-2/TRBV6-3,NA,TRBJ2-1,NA,TGTGGCAGCAGTTACGGGGTAGTGGGGGGTGAGCAGTTCTTC,CGSSYGVVGGEQFF